Listed below are T cell receptor beta chains from one sample, sequenced in a study of shared clonotypes between healthy human individuals. The assay was immunoSEQ multiplex PCR, and TCRdb's table has in-frame clones only and misses some. The sample has about 2 million clones, about 95% seen once. What was sequenced was naive CD4+ T cells sorted from blood. The receptors come from a young man in good health. CDR3s include the opening cysteine and the closing phenylalanine or tryptophan. A D gene is named only where the DNA matches it firmly. Only part of the rows carry a size: once, few, many, or a class if the clone is expanded.

D	size	V	J	length	CDR3	DNA
TRBD1	NA	TRBV6-5	TRBJ1-2	13	CASSTGVNYGYTF	TGTGCCAGCAGCACAGGGGTAAACTATGGCTACACCTTC
NA	NA	TRBV7-8	TRBJ1-4	15	CASSLVRGGYEKLFF	TGTGCCAGCAGCTTAGTTAGGGGCGGTTATGAAAAACTGTTTTTT
NA	NA	TRBV9	TRBJ1-2	14	CASSPYRMEGGYTF	TGTGCCAGCAGCCCCTACAGGATGGAGGGTGGCTACACCTTC
NA	NA	TRBV9	TRBJ2-1	11	CASSEGHEQFF	TGTGCCAGCAGCGAGGGCCATGAGCAGTTCTTC
TRBD1	NA	TRBV2	TRBJ1-5	13	CASSGQDNQPQHF	TGTGCCAGCAGCGGACAGGATAATCAGCCCCAGCATTTT
NA	NA	TRBV27	TRBJ2-5	15	CASSFASAGKETQYF	TGTGCCAGCAGTTTCGCTAGCGCGGGTAAAGAGACCCAGTACTTC
TRBD2	NA	TRBV19	TRBJ2-1	15	CASSRTSGTYNEQFF	TGTGCCAGTAGCCGGACTAGCGGGACCTACAATGAGCAGTTCTTC
NA	NA	TRBV7-8	TRBJ1-5	14	CASSSRQGVEPQHF	TGTGCCAGCAGCTCCCGGCAGGGTGTAGAGCCCCAGCATTTT
NA	NA	TRBV13	TRBJ1-4	16	CASSPGSGTIREKLFF	TGTGCCAGCAGCCCGGGCTCAGGGACAATTCGCGAAAAACTGTTTTTT
NA	NA	TRBV4-3	TRBJ1-4	16	CASSQTGTVDGEKLFF	TGCGCCAGCAGCCAAACAGGTACAGTGGATGGAGAAAAACTGTTTTTT
NA	once	TRBV6-1	TRBJ2-3	14	CASSEGGAADTQYF	TGTGCCAGCAGTGAAGGAGGAGCAGCAGATACGCAGTATTTT
NA	NA	TRBV4-3	TRBJ2-5	13	CASSLGAGETQYF	TGCGCCAGCAGCTTGGGGGCCGGCGAGACCCAGTACTTC
NA	NA	TRBV11-2	TRBJ1-1	15	CASSLRGERGTEAFF	TGTGCCAGCAGCTTGAGAGGGGAGCGGGGTACTGAAGCTTTCTTT
NA	NA	TRBV2	TRBJ2-1	13	CASSDGQYNEQFF	TGTGCCAGCAGTGATGGACAGTACAATGAGCAGTTCTTC
NA	once	TRBV18	TRBJ2-7	15	CASSPSTVQPYEQYF	TGTGCCAGCTCACCATCGACAGTCCAACCCTACGAGCAGTACTTC
TRBD2	NA	TRBV6-5	TRBJ2-7	15	CASSRWTSGTNEQYF	TGTGCCAGCAGCCGTTGGACTAGCGGGACGAACGAGCAGTACTTC
TRBD2	NA	TRBV15	TRBJ2-7	18	CATSRGPIAGGRSYEQYF	TGTGCCACCAGCAGAGGTCCGATAGCGGGAGGAAGGTCCTACGAGCAGTACTTC
TRBD2	NA	TRBV19	TRBJ2-7	18	CASSINVAGGRTSYEQYF	TGTGCCAGTAGTATAAACGTGGCGGGCGGGAGGACCTCCTACGAGCAGTACTTC
TRBD1	NA	TRBV19	TRBJ1-2	13	CASRRDRNYGYTF	TGTGCCAGTAGGAGGGACAGAAACTATGGCTACACCTTC
NA	NA	TRBV7-9	TRBJ2-3	13	CASSLLSTDTQYF	TGTGCCAGCAGCTTGCTGTCCACAGATACGCAGTATTTT
TRBD1	NA	TRBV5-1	TRBJ2-7	15	CASSLGQGLVYEQYF	TGCGCCAGCAGCTTGGGACAGGGTTTAGTCTACGAGCAGTACTTC
TRBD1	NA	TRBV14	TRBJ2-7	15	CASSRGTGIVYEQYF	TGTGCCAGCAGCCGCGGGACAGGGATTGTCTACGAGCAGTACTTC
TRBD1	NA	TRBV6-5	TRBJ1-5	13	CASSRTGSYPQHF	TGTGCCAGCAGTCGGACAGGATCCTACCCCCAGCATTTT
NA	NA	TRBV19	TRBJ2-1	13	CASSMGLDDEQFF	TGTGCCAGTAGTATGGGCCTAGACGATGAGCAGTTCTTC
TRBD2	NA	TRBV18	TRBJ2-3	15	CASSPLAGVGDTQYF	TGTGCCAGCTCACCCTTGGCGGGAGTGGGGGATACGCAGTATTTT
NA	NA	TRBV28	TRBJ1-5	12	CASRRSYQPQHF	TGTGCCAGCAGACGGAGTTATCAGCCCCAGCATTTT
TRBD1	NA	TRBV27	TRBJ1-5	18	CASSKTPGQGTWAQPQHF	TGTGCCAGCAGCAAAACTCCGGGACAGGGAACTTGGGCGCAGCCCCAGCATTTT
NA	NA	TRBV2	TRBJ2-3	14	CASARIGTTDTQYF	TGTGCCAGCGCCCGTATAGGGACCACAGATACGCAGTATTTT
NA	NA	TRBV5-6	TRBJ1-3	16	CASSFELSSSGNTIYF	TGTGCCAGCAGCTTTGAACTCTCTAGCTCTGGAAACACCATATATTTT
NA	NA	TRBV7-9	TRBJ1-1	13	CASSSFGNTEAFF	TGTGCCAGCAGCTCTTTTGGAAACACTGAAGCTTTCTTT
TRBD2	NA	TRBV18	TRBJ2-7	15	CASSPPGREGYEQYF	TGTGCCAGCTCACCCCCCGGGCGGGAGGGCTACGAGCAGTACTTC
TRBD2	NA	TRBV2	TRBJ2-1	13	CASGGQPYNEQFF	TGTGCCTCGGGAGGGCAACCATACAATGAGCAGTTCTTC
NA	NA	TRBV29-1	TRBJ1-1	13	CSVAGVLNTEAFF	TGCAGCGTTGCCGGGGTCCTGAACACTGAAGCTTTCTTT
NA	NA	TRBV7-9	TRBJ1-4	16	CASSLGAVGANEKLFF	TGTGCCAGCAGCTTAGGGGCGGTGGGAGCTAATGAAAAACTGTTTTTT
NA	NA	TRBV4-1	TRBJ1-1	14	CASSQGQKNTEAFF	TGCGCCAGCAGCCAAGGACAGAAAAACACTGAAGCTTTCTTT
NA	NA	TRBV5-6	TRBJ2-1	13	CASSLMGLDEQFF	TGTGCCAGCAGCTTGATGGGGTTGGATGAGCAGTTCTTC
TRBD2	NA	TRBV6-4	TRBJ2-5	15	CASSFQPGGRETQYF	TGTGCCAGCAGTTTCCAGCCGGGGGGGAGAGAGACCCAGTACTTC
TRBD1	NA	TRBV7-2	TRBJ1-2	15	CASSLSGQGSYGYNF	TGTGCCAGCAGCTTGTCGGGACAGGGCTCTTATGGCTACAACTTC
NA	NA	TRBV11-2	TRBJ2-5	13	CASSSDRKETQYF	TGTGCCAGCAGCTCGGACAGAAAAGAGACCCAGTACTTC
NA	NA	TRBV9	TRBJ2-7	14	CASTTTPDGYEQYF	TGTGCCAGCACCACGACACCGGACGGCTACGAGCAGTACTTC
NA	NA	TRBV6-6	TRBJ2-2	14	CASSYFWGTGELFF	TGTGCCAGCAGTTACTTTTGGGGGACCGGGGAGCTGTTTTTT
NA	NA	TRBV5-1	TRBJ1-6	14	CASSLALDNSPLHF	TGCGCCAGCAGCTTGGCCCTAGATAATTCACCCCTCCACTTT
NA	NA	TRBV6-1	TRBJ1-2	13	CASSGGPNYGYTF	TGTGCCAGCAGCGGGGGGCCCAACTATGGCTACACCTTC
TRBD1	NA	TRBV10-1	TRBJ1-1	14	CASSARGGNTEAFF	TGCGCCAGCAGTGCCAGGGGGGGGAACACTGAAGCTTTCTTT
NA	NA	TRBV18	TRBJ1-6	14	CASSKSYGESPLHF	TGTGCCAGCTCAAAGTCTTACGGAGAATCACCCCTCCACTTT
TRBD1	once	TRBV7-8	TRBJ2-7	15	CASSLSRGTGNEQYF	TGTGCCAGCAGCTTAAGCCGGGGGACAGGGAACGAGCAGTACTTC
NA	NA	TRBV7-8	TRBJ1-6	19	CASSRTIHRDTYTGSPLHF	TGTGCCAGCAGCCGCACTATTCACCGGGACACATATACGGGGTCACCCCTCCACTTT